This T cell receptor beta chain is from a study of cytomegalovirus exposure and HLA in healthy donors. This clone occurred once. Antigen: not known. General study findings and limits: CMV antigen specificity was confirmed in vitro for three CMV-associated chains. Overall, approximately 150 TCR beta chains were annotated as cytomegalovirus-associated.

CDR3 length: 13 residues. Looked up from germline, CDR1 is SNHLY and CDR2 is FYNNEI. Deletions cut 7 bases from V and 4 bases from J, with 11 bases between. Sequencing used immunoSEQ multiplex PCR; TCRdb keeps in-frame clones, though not all of them. The repertoire includes some 180,000 clones, about nine tenths of them detected once, and approximately 7% sits in the top ten. The chain uses TRBV2 and TRBJ1-5; D is unresolved. The specimen was PBMCs. The sequence came from a man aged 25-45 years in good health and CMV-seropositive. The CDR3 sequence is CASTGSPNQPQHF. CDR3 coding DNA: TGTGCCAGCACCGGCAGTCCGAATCAGCCCCAGCATTTT.